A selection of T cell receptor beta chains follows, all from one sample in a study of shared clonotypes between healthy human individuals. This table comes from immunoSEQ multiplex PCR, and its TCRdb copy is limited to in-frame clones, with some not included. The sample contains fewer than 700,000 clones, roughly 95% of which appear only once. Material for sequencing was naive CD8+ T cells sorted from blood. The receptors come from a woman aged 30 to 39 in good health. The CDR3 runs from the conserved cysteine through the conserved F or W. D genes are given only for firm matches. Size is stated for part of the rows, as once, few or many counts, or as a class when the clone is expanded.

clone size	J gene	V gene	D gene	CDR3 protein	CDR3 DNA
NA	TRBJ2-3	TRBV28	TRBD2	CASSESGSADTQYF	TGTGCCAGCAGTGAAAGCGGGAGTGCAGATACGCAGTATTTT
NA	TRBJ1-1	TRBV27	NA	CASRFSFGGTEAFF	TGTGCCAGCCGCTTTAGCTTTGGGGGTACTGAAGCTTTCTTT
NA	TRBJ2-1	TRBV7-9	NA	CASSFMTDYNEQFF	TGTGCCAGCAGCTTCATGACAGACTACAATGAGCAGTTCTTC
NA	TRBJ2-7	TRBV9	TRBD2	CASSALLAGGIHEQYF	TGTGCCAGCAGCGCCTTACTAGCGGGAGGGATCCACGAGCAGTACTTC
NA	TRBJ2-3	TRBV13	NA	CASSPRSGEAPPTDTQYF	TGTGCCAGCAGCCCCCGGAGCGGTGAGGCCCCACCCACAGATACGCAGTATTTT
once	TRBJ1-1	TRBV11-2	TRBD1	CASSPHGQGHPEAFF	TGTGCCAGCAGCCCACACGGACAGGGCCATCCTGAAGCTTTCTTT
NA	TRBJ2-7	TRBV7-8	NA	CASSHDSDHSYEQYF	TGTGCCAGCAGCCACGACAGTGACCACTCCTACGAGCAGTACTTC
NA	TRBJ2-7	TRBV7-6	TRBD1	CASSLGTGTGRYEQYF	TGTGCCAGCAGCTTAGGGACCGGGACAGGGAGGTACGAGCAGTACTTC
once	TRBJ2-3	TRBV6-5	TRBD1	CASSPTGAGTDTQYF	TGTGCCAGCAGTCCAACAGGGGCGGGCACAGATACGCAGTATTTT
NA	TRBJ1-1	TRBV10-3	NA	CAISVSTFGTEAFF	TGTGCCATCAGTGTATCTACCTTTGGGACTGAAGCTTTCTTT
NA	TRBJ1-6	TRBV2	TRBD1	CATEDRGGNSPLHF	TGTGCCACGGAGGACAGGGGAGGCAATTCACCCCTCCACTTT
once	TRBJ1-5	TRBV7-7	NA	CASSLGENQPQHF	TGTGCCAGCAGCTTAGGGGAAAATCAGCCCCAGCATTTT
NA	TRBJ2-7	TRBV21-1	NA	CASSMGQFYYEQYF	TGTGCCAGCAGCATGGGACAGTTTTACTACGAGCAGTACTTC
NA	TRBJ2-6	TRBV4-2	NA	CASSQDPGANVLTF	TGTGCCAGCAGCCAAGATCCTGGGGCCAACGTCCTGACTTTC